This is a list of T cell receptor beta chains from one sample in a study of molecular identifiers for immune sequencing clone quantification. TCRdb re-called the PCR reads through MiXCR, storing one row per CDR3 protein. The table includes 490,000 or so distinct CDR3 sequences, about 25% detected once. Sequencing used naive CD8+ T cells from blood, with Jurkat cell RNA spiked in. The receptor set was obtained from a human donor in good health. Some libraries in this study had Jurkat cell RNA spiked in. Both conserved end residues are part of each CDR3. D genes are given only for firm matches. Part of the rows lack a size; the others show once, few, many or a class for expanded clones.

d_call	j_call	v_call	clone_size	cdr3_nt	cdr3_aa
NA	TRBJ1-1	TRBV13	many	TGTGCCAGCAGCTTGGGCAGCAGCACTGAAGCTTTCTTT	CASSLGSSTEAFF
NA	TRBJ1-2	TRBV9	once	TGTGCCAGCAGCGTGGGGACCAGCCCTGACTATGGCTACACCTTC	CASSVGTSPDYGYTF
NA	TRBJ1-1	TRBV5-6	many	TGTGCCAGCAGTCTAGGACGGGGGGTCGGAACTGAAGCTTTCTTT	CASSLGRGVGTEAFF
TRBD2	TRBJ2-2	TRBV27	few	TGTGCCAGCAGCCCATTCGGGGGGGCGGATACCGGGGAGCTGTTTTTT	CASSPFGGADTGELFF
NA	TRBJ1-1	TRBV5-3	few	TGTGCCAGCAGCTTGGGCCGGGGAGCGAACACTGAAGCTTTCTTT	CASSLGRGANTEAFF
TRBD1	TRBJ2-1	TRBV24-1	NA	TGTGCCACCAGTGAAGGTAGAGGGGGCGTGAATGAGCAGTTCTTC	CATSEGRGGVNEQFF
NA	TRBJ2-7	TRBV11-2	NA	TGTGCCAGCAGCATTGGGGGAACCGAGCAGTACTTC	CASSIGGTEQYF
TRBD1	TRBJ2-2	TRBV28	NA	TGTGCCAGCAGTTTATGGGGGACAGGGGGCGCGGAGCTGTTTTTT	CASSLWGTGGAELFF
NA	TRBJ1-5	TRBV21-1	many	TGTGCCAGCAGCAAAAGGCGGGACAGGGGTAATAGCAATCAGCCCCAGCATTTT	CASSKRRDRGNSNQPQHF
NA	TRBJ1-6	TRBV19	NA	TGTGCCAGTAGCGGCTGGCTCGATGCTTCACCCCTCCACTTT	CASSGWLDASPLHF
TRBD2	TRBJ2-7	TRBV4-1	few	TGCGCCAGCAGCCAGACTAGCGGGAGGTTTTCCTACGAGCAGTACTTC	CASSQTSGRFSYEQYF
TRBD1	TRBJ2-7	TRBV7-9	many	TGTGCCAGCAGCTTTCGACAGGGGGACGAGCAGTACTTC	CASSFRQGDEQYF
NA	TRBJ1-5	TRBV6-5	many	TGTGCCAGCAGTTACGGCGAAAATCAGCCCCAGCATTTT	CASSYGENQPQHF
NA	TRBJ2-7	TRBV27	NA	TGTGCCAGCACCCGAACTGGTACATACGGGAGCAACGAGCAGTACTTC	CASTRTGTYGSNEQYF
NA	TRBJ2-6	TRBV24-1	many	TGTGCCACCAGTGCAATTAAGGGAATTCCCTCTGGGGCCAACGTCCTGACTTTC	CATSAIKGIPSGANVLTF
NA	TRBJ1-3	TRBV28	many	TGTGCCAGCAGTTTTGTGGGCACTGGATCTGGAAACACCATATATTTT	CASSFVGTGSGNTIYF
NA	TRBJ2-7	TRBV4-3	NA	TGCGCCAGCAGCCAAGGTAGGGCCACCTACGAGCAGTACTTC	CASSQGRATYEQYF
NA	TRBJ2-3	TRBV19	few	TGTGCCAGTAGTATATGGGCCTCAGGGACAGATACGCAGTATTTT	CASSIWASGTDTQYF
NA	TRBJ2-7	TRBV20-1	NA	TGCAGTGCGAGAGGCCACCAAAATTACGAGCAGTACTTC	CSARGHQNYEQYF
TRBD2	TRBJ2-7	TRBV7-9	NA	TGTGCCAGCAGCCCCACTCTAGCGGGGGAAACCTACGAGCAGTACTTC	CASSPTLAGETYEQYF
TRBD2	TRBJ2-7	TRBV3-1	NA	TGTGCCAGCAATTCGCTAGCGGACTACAATGAGCAGTACTTC	CASNSLADYNEQYF
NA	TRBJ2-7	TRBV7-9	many	TGTGCCAGCAGCTCGCCCGGGTCCTCTTACGAGCAGTACTTC	CASSSPGSSYEQYF
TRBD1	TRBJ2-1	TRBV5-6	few	TGTGCCAGCAGCTTGGGGACAGGGGAGGGGAATGAGCAGTTCTTC	CASSLGTGEGNEQFF
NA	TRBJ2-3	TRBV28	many	TGTGCCAGCAGTGGAGACAGTAGCACAGATACGCAGTATTTT	CASSGDSSTDTQYF
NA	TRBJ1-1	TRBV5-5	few	TGTGCCAGCAGCCACAGGGACCTGAACACTGAAGCTTTCTTT	CASSHRDLNTEAFF
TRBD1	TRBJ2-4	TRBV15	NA	TGTGCCACTCAGGACAGGAAGGGGGCCAAAAACATTCAGTACTTC	CATQDRKGAKNIQYF
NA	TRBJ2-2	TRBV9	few	TGTGCCAGCAGCGCGGACACGATGTCCGGGGAGCTGTTTTTT	CASSADTMSGELFF
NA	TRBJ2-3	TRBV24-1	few	TGTGCCACCAGTGATTCCCCCGGAGGTACGCAGTATTTT	CATSDSPGGTQYF
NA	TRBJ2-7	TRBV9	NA	TGTGCCAGCAGCGTAGAAGGAGGTACGGTCGAGCAGTACTTC	CASSVEGGTVEQYF
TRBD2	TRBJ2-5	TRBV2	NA	TGTGCCAGCAGTCACGGACTAGACCAAGAGACCCAGTACTTC	CASSHGLDQETQYF
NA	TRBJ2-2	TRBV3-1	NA	TGTGCCAGCAGAGTACTTAGGGGGGAGCTGTTTTTT	CASRVLRGELFF
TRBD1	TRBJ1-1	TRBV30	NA	TGTGCCTGGAGTGTACGGGGACAGGGGCTGAACACTGAAGCTTTCTTT	CAWSVRGQGLNTEAFF
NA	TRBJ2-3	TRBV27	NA	TGTGCCAGCAGTTTAGTAGTGGGCTCTACAGATACGCAGTATTTT	CASSLVVGSTDTQYF
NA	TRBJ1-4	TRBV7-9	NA	TGTGCCAGCAGCTTCAGGGGTTGGGAAAAACTGTTTTTT	CASSFRGWEKLFF
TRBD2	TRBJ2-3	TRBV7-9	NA	TGTGCCAGCAGCACGGGACTAGCGGGAGCCCTGCGCACAGATACGCAGTATTTT	CASSTGLAGALRTDTQYF
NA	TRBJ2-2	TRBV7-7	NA	TGTGCCAGCAGCCATATCAAGCGGCTGCCAGAGAGAAAGAACACCGGGGAGCTGTTTTTT	CASSHIKRLPERKNTGELFF
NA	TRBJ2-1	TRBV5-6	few	TGTGCCAGCAGCTTGGACCCGTCGTACAATGAGCAGTTCTTC	CASSLDPSYNEQFF
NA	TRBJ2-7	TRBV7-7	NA	TGTGCTAGCAGGATAGCGGACGTCTGGTACGAGCAGTACTTC	CASRIADVWYEQYF
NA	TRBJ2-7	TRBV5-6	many	TGTGCCAGCAGCGTAGCCGGGAACTCCTACGAGCAGTACTTC	CASSVAGNSYEQYF
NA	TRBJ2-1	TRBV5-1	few	TGCGCCAGCAGCATGACTGCCGGCGCCTACAATGAGCAGTTCTTC	CASSMTAGAYNEQFF
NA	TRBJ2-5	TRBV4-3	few	TGCGCCAGCAGCCAAGATTACTCCCATTGGACATCCCAAGAGACCCAGTACTTC	CASSQDYSHWTSQETQYF
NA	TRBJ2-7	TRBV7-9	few	TGTGCCAGCACTACTGGGATAACTGGGGATTACGAGCAGTACTTC	CASTTGITGDYEQYF
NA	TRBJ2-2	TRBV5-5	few	TGTGCCAGCAGCGCGGACAGAACGAACACCGGGGAGCTGTTTTTT	CASSADRTNTGELFF
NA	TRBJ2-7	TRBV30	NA	TGTGCCTGGAGCCCTACAGGGATGTTAACCTACGAGCAGTACTTC	CAWSPTGMLTYEQYF
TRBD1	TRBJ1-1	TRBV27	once	TGTGCCAGCAGTTGGCCAGGGGGCGAAGCTTTCTTT	CASSWPGGEAFF
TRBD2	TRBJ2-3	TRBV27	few	TGTGCCAGCATCAGTAGCGGGGGGGCCTTCAGGTCAGATACGCAGTATTTT	CASISSGGAFRSDTQYF
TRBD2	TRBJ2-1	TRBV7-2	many	TGTGCCAGCAGCTCGGACGCGGGGGGGCAACCCTCCTACAATGAGCAGTTCTTC	CASSSDAGGQPSYNEQFF
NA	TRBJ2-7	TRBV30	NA	TGTGCCTGGAGCGCGGACAGCCACGAGCAGTACTTC	CAWSADSHEQYF
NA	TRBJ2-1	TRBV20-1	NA	TGCAGTGCTAGAGATGGGCTTAGCTCCTACAATGAGCAGTTCTTC	CSARDGLSSYNEQFF
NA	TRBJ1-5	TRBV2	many	TGTGCCAGCAGCGTGACAGGAGATATCAGACCCCAGCATTTT	CASSVTGDIRPQHF
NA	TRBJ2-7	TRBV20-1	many	TGCAGTGCCCGGACACAAACCTACGAGCAGTACTTC	CSARTQTYEQYF
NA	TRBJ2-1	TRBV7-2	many	TGTGCCAGCAGCTTAGCTGCGCCCCGTAGCAATGAGCAGTTCTTC	CASSLAAPRSNEQFF
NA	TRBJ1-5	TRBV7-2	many	TGTGCCAGCAGCTTAGGACAGAATAGCAATCAGCCCCAGCATTTT	CASSLGQNSNQPQHF
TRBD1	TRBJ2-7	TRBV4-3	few	TGCGCCAGCAGCCAAGAAAGGACAGGGGGCCACGAGCAGTACTTC	CASSQERTGGHEQYF
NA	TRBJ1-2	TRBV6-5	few	TGTGCCAGCAGCGAATTTCCCCATACGGGGACTAACTATGGCTACACCTTC	CASSEFPHTGTNYGYTF
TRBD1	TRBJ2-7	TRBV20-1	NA	TGCAGTGCTAGAGATTGTCAGGGGGACTACGAGCAGTACTTC	CSARDCQGDYEQYF
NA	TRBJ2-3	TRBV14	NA	TGTGCCAGCAGCCAAGTTGCAGCTACGCAGTATTTT	CASSQVAATQYF
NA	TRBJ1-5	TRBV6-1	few	TGTGCCAGCAGTGGCGTAGTGGCAGGGCTTCGTCAGCCCCAGCATTTT	CASSGVVAGLRQPQHF
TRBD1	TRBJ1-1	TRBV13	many	TGTGCCAGCAGCTCGGGGGACAGGGCTCGGGAAGCTTTCTTT	CASSSGDRAREAFF